The 3 T cell receptor beta chains below all came from one sample that was sequenced in a study of blood T cell repertoires in COVID-19. Clones were sequenced by immunoSEQ multiplex PCR, and TCRdb holds only the in-frame ones, with some missing. The sample yields 150,000 or so clones, 85% to 95% seen once. Sequenced sample: peripheral blood. The receptors stem from an older woman with COVID-19, enrolled during active disease.

This chain joins TRBV11-1 and TRBJ1-3; D possibly corresponds to TRBD1 (6 bases). Germline V gene lookup returns CDR1 SGHAT and CDR2 FQDESV (reference sequence). V lost 5 bases and J 0 bases, leaving 14 bases between the germline ends. This CDR3 has 16 amino acids. Written as DNA, the CDR3 is TGTGCCAGCAGCAAAAAGACACAGGGCTCTGGAAACACCATATATTTT. Translation gives CASSKKTQGSGNTIYF.

CDR3 coding DNA: TGTGCCAGCAGCTTAGGAGGGATCACTGAAGCTTTCTTT. It codes for CASSLGGITEAFF. This chain connects TRBV7-2 to TRBJ1-1; D ambiguous. V was pared by 1 base and J by 4 bases, with 7 bases between. Per germline, CDR1 SGHTA and CDR2 FQGNSA. This CDR3 has 13 amino acids.

V and J are TRBV27 and TRBJ1-6; D unresolved. With 6 bases removed from V and 9 bases from J, the gap between germline ends came to 18 bases. The CDR3 runs to 15 residues. Germline V gene sequence: CDR1 MNHEY, CDR2 SMNVEV (reference sequence). The CDR3 nucleotides read TGTGCCAGCAGCCCTGGAGAGGGAGACGGTTCACCCCTCCACTTT. Translation gives CASSPGEGDGSPLHF.